The 13 T cell receptor beta chains below come from one sample, sequenced in a study of T cell responses to AZD1222 COVID-19 vaccine. Clones were sequenced by immunoSEQ multiplex PCR, and TCRdb holds only the in-frame ones, with some missing. The sample gives about 150,000 clones, about nine tenths of which show up once; 4.5% to 6% is in the top ten. Material: peripheral blood, obtained on day 0 of MenACWY control vaccination. The source is an adult in good health.

This chain uses TRBV6-1 with TRBJ1-5; no definite D call. Between the trimmed V and J ends, which lost 3 bases and 7 bases, there was a span of 10 bases. The germline CDR1 and CDR2 sequences are MNHNS and SASEGT. This CDR3 has 13 amino acids. The CDR3, as DNA: TGTGCCAGCAGTGAGCGGAGTGGGCAGCCCCAGCATTTT. This translates into CASSERSGQPQHF.

The chain recombines TRBV5-6 with TRBJ2-4; 8 positions match TRBD1. V lost 4 bases, J lost 0 bases, and 3 bases stayed unmatched. The CDR3 is made up of 15 amino acids. Germline V gene data show CDR1 as SGHDT and CDR2 as YYEEEE. CDR3 region: CASSGGQVAKNIQYF. CDR3 DNA: TGTGCCAGCAGCGGGGGACAGGTAGCCAAAAACATTCAGTACTTC.

The chain carries TRBV18 and TRBJ1-1; D remains unclear. Germline CDR1 KGHSH, CDR2 LQKENI. The CDR3 contains 15 residues. V was shortened by 4 bases and J by 0 bases, with 12 bases between the two germline ends. In DNA form, the CDR3 reads TGTGCCAGCTCACTCTCCGCAGTGCTGAACACTGAAGCTTTCTTT. It specifies CASSLSAVLNTEAFF.

This clone was observed a handful of times. The chain uses TRBV5-8 and TRBJ1-2; D is unclear. The germline CDR1 and CDR2 sequences are SGHTS and YDEGEE. This CDR3 region has 15 residues. Trimming pared 0 bases from V and 2 bases from J, leaving 11 bases between. CDR3: CASSLVPGKNYGYTF. Here the CDR3 DNA reads TGTGCCAGCAGCTTGGTCCCGGGAAAGAACTATGGCTACACCTTC.

CDR3 residues: CASSLGLAAGGETQYF. For the CDR3, the DNA is TGTGCCAGTAGCCTCGGACTAGCGGCCGGGGGTGAGACCCAGTACTTC. The rearrangement links TRBV19 to TRBJ2-5; 10 bases match TRBD2. This CDR3 spans 16 amino acids. CDR1 LNHDA and CDR2 SQIVND come from the germline V gene (reference sequence). The junction had 12 bases not matched to a gene; V was cut back by 6 bases and J by 5 bases.

The rearrangement uses TRBV6-6 and TRBJ2-2; possibly TRBD2 for D (6 bases). Deletions cut 5 bases from V and 6 bases from J, with 13 bases between. Germline V gene lookup returns CDR1 MNHNY and CDR2 SVGAGI (reference sequence). CDR3 size: 14 residues. CDR3 region: CASSPDGLSGELFF. CDR3 DNA: TGTGCCAGCAGTCCCGACGGACTATCCGGGGAGCTGTTTTTT.

This chain links TRBV6-1 with TRBJ1-1; 8 bases are a match to TRBD1. Trimming at V came to 4 bases and at J to 0 bases, leaving 7 bases not matched to a gene. The CDR3 sequence is 16 residues long. Per germline, CDR1 MNHNS and CDR2 SASEGT. The CDR3 is CASSAQTGALNTEAFF. In DNA, the CDR3 is TGTGCCAGCAGTGCACAGACAGGGGCCTTGAACACTGAAGCTTTCTTT.

The V and J genes are TRBV5-1 and TRBJ2-7, with D perhaps TRBD2 (6 bases). Germline-derived CDR1 and CDR2 are SGHRS and YFSETQ. CDR3 length equals 12 residues. Trimming pared 4 bases from V and 4 bases from J, leaving 9 bases between. This chain's CDR3 is CASSTGGYEQYF. CDR3 nucleotide sequence: TGCGCCAGCAGCACCGGGGGTTACGAGCAGTACTTC.

The chain has TRBV7-2 and TRBJ2-7; perhaps TRBD1 as D (5 bases). The CDR3 has 15 residues. Per the germline V gene, CDR1 is SGHTA and CDR2 is FQGNSA. V was pared by 1 base and J by 0 bases, with 10 bases between. The chain's CDR3 is CASSLGTTHSYEQYF. DNA for the CDR3: TGTGCCAGCAGCTTAGGGACAACTCACTCCTACGAGCAGTACTTC.

This clone was detected a few times. The chain couples TRBV11-3 to TRBJ2-5, with TRBD2 matching 11 bases. Per the germline V gene, CDR1 is SGHNT and CDR2 is YENEEA. The J segment lost 5 bases and the V segment lost 0 bases, leaving 8 bases of the junction unmatched. This CDR3 spans 17 amino acids. CDR3 nucleotide sequence: TGTGCCAGCAGCTTAGAAGTAAGGCTAGCGGGAGGTGAGACCCAGTACTTC. It codes for CASSLEVRLAGGETQYF.

The chain has TRBV3-1 (or the pseudogene TRBV3-2) and TRBJ2-7, with D perhaps given as TRBD1 or TRBD2 (5 bases each). CDR1 and CDR2 (germline): LGHDT, YNNKEL (reference sequence). The CDR3 is made up of 13 amino acids. V dropped 6 bases and J dropped 5 bases, with 14 bases sitting between them. This CDR3 reads CASRGRGGHEQYF. The CDR3 bases are TGTGCCAGCAGAGGACGGGGCGGGCACGAGCAGTACTTC.

A few counts support this clone. The rearrangement uses TRBV19 and TRBJ2-2; possible D gene TRBD1, 5 bases. V lost 0 bases, J lost 2 bases, and 7 bases lay in between. Germline V lookup: CDR1 LNHDA, CDR2 SQIVND (reference sequence). CDR3 length equals 15 residues. CDR3 amino acids: CASSIETANTGELFF. The CDR3 DNA is TGTGCCAGTAGTATAGAGACAGCTAACACCGGGGAGCTGTTTTTT. The full variable domain, with the rest looked up from reference TRBV19 and TRBJ2-2, is DGGITQSPKYLFRKEGQNVTLSCEQNLNHDAMYWYRQDPGQGLRLIYYSQIVNDFQKGDIAEGYSVSREKKESFPLTVTSAQKNPTAFYLCASSIETANTGELFFGEGSRLTVL.

The chain employs TRBV19 and TRBJ1-3; TRBD1 is a possible D gene (5 bases). Germline CDR1 LNHDA, CDR2 SQIVND (reference sequence). Trimming shortened V by 8 bases and J by 12 bases, and 14 bases separated the two germline ends. The CDR3 has 11 residues. For the CDR3, the DNA is TGTGCCAGTTCCCGGGGGAGCAACATATATTTT. This translates into CASSRGSNIYF.